The 17 T cell receptor beta chains given below trace back to one sample, sequenced in a study of blood T cell repertoires in COVID-19. Assay: immunoSEQ multiplex PCR; the TCRdb copy retains only in-frame clones and omits some. Among about 36,000 clones listed, 78% were seen once. Sequencing used peripheral blood. The receptor set was obtained from a man between 65 and 79 years old with acute or convalescent COVID-19.

The V and J genes are TRBV5-5 and TRBJ1-4, with a possible D match to TRBD1 (6 bases). V shed 5 bases and J shed 4 bases, with 12 bases lying between them. Germline V gene lookup returns CDR1 SGHKS and CDR2 YYEKEE (reference sequence). The CDR3 contains 14 residues. CDR3 residues: CASSPGHRNEKLFF. The CDR3 region has the DNA TGTGCCAGCAGTCCGGGACACCGTAATGAAAAACTGTTTTTT.

This sequence joins TRBV6-5 and TRBJ2-3, with 8 bases that match TRBD2. This CDR3 is 16 amino acids long. The germline V gene has CDR1 MNHEY and CDR2 SVGAGI. Unmatched junction bases numbered 10, after V lost 4 bases and J lost 4 bases. The CDR3 region is CASSFLSGIQADTQYF. The CDR3 DNA sequence: TGTGCCAGCAGTTTCCTTAGCGGGATTCAGGCAGATACGCAGTATTTT.

The chain uses TRBV7-2 and TRBJ1-5; TRBD1 might be the D (5 bases). The CDR3 loop spans 14 amino acids. Trimming cost V 4 bases and J 4 bases, with 11 bases left between them. Germline V CDR1 and CDR2: SGHTA, FQGNSA. The DNA for the CDR3 is TGTGCCAGCAGCTCCAGACAGACGAATCAGCCCCAGCATTTT. Translated: CASSSRQTNQPQHF.

This chain connects TRBV7-9 to TRBJ2-3, with 7 bases identical to TRBD1. The CDR3 length is 15 residues. The germline gives CDR1 SEHNR, CDR2 FQNEAQ (reference sequence). The J segment lost 0 bases and the V segment lost 8 bases, leaving 8 bases of the junction unmatched. CDR3 coding DNA: TGTGCCAGCGACCGGGACAGAGTTAGCACAGATACGCAGTATTTT. It yields the protein CASDRDRVSTDTQYF.

This rearrangement joins TRBV2 to TRBJ1-5, with a possible D match to TRBD1 (6 bases). Germline CDR1 and CDR2: SNHLY and FYNNEI. Trimming took 9 bases from V and 8 from J, leaving 11 bases between them. CDR3 length: 11 amino acids. As DNA, the CDR3 is TGTGCCAGTAGCGAGGGGGAGCCCCAGCATTTT. Amino acid sequence: CASSEGEPQHF.

The count of this clone is one. J is TRBJ2-1 and V is TRBV10-3, with 9 bases aligning to TRBD2. The ends lost 3 bases at V and 7 bases at J; junction bases unmatched: 10. Germline CDR1 ENHRY, CDR2 SYGVKD. The CDR3 contains 16 residues. Written as DNA, the CDR3 is TGTGCCATCAGTGAACGGCGGGAGGGCCTTAGGAATGAGCAGTTCTTC. The encoded protein is CAISERREGLRNEQFF.

The V gene is TRBV5-4, the J gene TRBJ2-2; the match to TRBD2 covers 14 bases. Trimming removed 3 bases from V and 6 bases from J; junction bases left unmatched: 10. In germline, CDR1 is SGHNT, CDR2 YYREEE (reference sequence). The length of the CDR3 is 18 residues. The CDR3 spells CASSSGTSGRSWAGELFF. In DNA, the CDR3 is TGTGCCAGCAGCTCAGGGACTAGCGGGAGATCTTGGGCCGGGGAGCTGTTTTTT. Full variable domain (remainder filled in from reference TRBV5-4 and TRBJ2-2): ETGVTQSPTHLIKTRGQQVTLRCSSQSGHNTVSWYQQALGQGPQFIFQYYREEENGRGNFPPRFSGLQFPNYSSELNVNALELDDSALYLCASSSGTSGRSWAGELFFGEGSRLTVL.

The chain carries TRBV19 and TRBJ2-3; D not certain. CDR3 length: 14 amino acids. Trimming left V 3 bases short and J 0 bases short, with 7 bases between. Germline V gene sequence: CDR1 LNHDA, CDR2 SQIVND (reference sequence). The chain's CDR3 is CASSIGQSTDTQYF. CDR3 DNA: TGTGCCAGTAGTATTGGGCAGAGCACAGATACGCAGTATTTT.

V usage is TRBV7-2 and J usage is TRBJ2-5; TRBD1 matches at 7 bases. This CDR3 is 16 amino acids long. After removal of 3 bases from V and 1 base from J, the junction contained 8 bases not matched to a gene. CDR1 and CDR2 (germline): SGHTA, FQGNSA. CDR3 residues: CASSFGDGQVQETQYF. In DNA, the CDR3 is TGTGCCAGCAGCTTCGGTGATGGACAGGTCCAAGAGACCCAGTACTTC.

The sample holds a few counts of this clone. The chain recombines TRBV24-1 with TRBJ2-5, with D tentatively TRBD1 (5 bases). This CDR3 spans 13 amino acids. V dropped 6 bases and J dropped 1 base, with 8 bases sitting between them. Germline assignment: CDR1 KGHDR and CDR2 SFDVKD. CDR3 sequence reads: CATSSDSQETQYF. Here the CDR3 DNA reads TGTGCCACCAGTTCAGACAGCCAAGAGACCCAGTACTTC.

The chain carries TRBV11-2 and TRBJ2-7, with 8 positions matching TRBD1. Germline V gives CDR1 SGHAT, CDR2 FQNNGV. Trimming removed 4 bases from V and 0 bases from J; junction bases left unmatched: 5. The CDR3 contains 15 residues. The CDR3 DNA follows: TGTGCCAGCAGCTCGGACAGGGTCAGCTCCTACGAGCAGTACTTC. Encoded protein: CASSSDRVSSYEQYF. Full variable domain (remainder filled in from reference TRBV11-2 and TRBJ2-7): EAGVAQSPRYKIIEKRQSVAFWCNPISGHATLYWYQQILGQGPKLLIQFQNNGVVDDSQLPKDRFSAERLKGVDSTLKIQPAKLEDSAVYLCASSSDRVSSYEQYFGPGTRLTVT.

This chain links TRBV10-2 with TRBJ1-5; D is ambiguous. With 10 bases removed from V and 5 bases from J, the gap between germline ends came to 15 bases. The CDR3 has 13 residues. Germline CDR1 WSHSY, CDR2 SAAADI. CDR3 sequence reads: CATRGQVHQPQHF. The CDR3, as DNA: TGCGCCACCCGAGGGCAGGTTCATCAGCCCCAGCATTTT.

This chain connects TRBV12-3 or TRBV12-4 to TRBJ1-1; no clear D. The CDR3 has 12 residues. V dropped 6 bases and J dropped 0 bases, with 5 bases sitting between them. The CDR3 here is CASSFMNTEAFF. DNA of the CDR3: TGTGCCAGCAGCTTTATGAACACTGAAGCTTTCTTT.

The chain carries TRBV12-3 or TRBV12-4 and TRBJ2-1; possibly TRBD2 for D (5 bases). Trimming shortened V by 8 bases and J by 9 bases, and 17 bases separated the two germline ends. The length of the CDR3 is 13 residues. The CDR3, as DNA: TGTGCCAGCTCTACTTTAGTCGGAGGTGAGCAGTTCTTC. It translates to CASSTLVGGEQFF.

J is TRBJ1-6 and V is TRBV30; 8 bases line up with TRBD1. Losses at the gene ends were 3 bases for V and 12 bases for J; bases not matched to a gene: 10. The CDR3 is 14 residues long. Germline V CDR1 and CDR2: GTSNPN, SVGIG (reference sequence). The CDR3 spells CAWSLGRGRGPLHF. Written as DNA, the CDR3 is TGTGCCTGGAGCTTGGGCAGGGGGCGAGGACCCCTCCACTTT.

This chain links TRBV12-3 or TRBV12-4 with TRBJ1-2; 7 bases align to TRBD1. The CDR3 totals 13 residues. V lost 8 bases, J lost 4 bases, and 7 bases stayed unmatched. The DNA for the CDR3 is TGTGCCAGCCAGGGACAGCCCACCTATGGCTACACCTTC. Protein product: CASQGQPTYGYTF.

This chain links TRBV19 with TRBJ1-1; D possibly corresponds to TRBD1 (5 bases). Germline V gene data show CDR1 as LNHDA and CDR2 as SQIVND (reference sequence). CDR3 length: 12 amino acids. V shed 5 bases and J shed 7 bases, with 11 bases lying between them. CDR3 in DNA: TGTGCCAGTAGTGTCAGGGTTGGTGAAGCTTTCTTT. It encodes CASSVRVGEAFF.